A few counts support the clone carrying this T cell receptor (beta chain). Germline V gene data show CDR1 as SGHVT and CDR2 as SQSDAQ. The CDR3 runs 15 residues. Trimming pared 6 bases from V and 0 bases from J, leaving 12 bases between. The repertoire was sequenced with immunoSEQ multiplex PCR; TCRdb's copy has only in-frame clones and lacks some. The sample yields 600,000 or so clones, 70% to 90% seen once. This record belongs to a study of shared T cell receptors in the human thymus. A further study also used this sample, focusing on human thymus T cells. This second study says: Corrective cardiac operations yielded the resected thymus tissue. In unrelated individuals, thymic repertoires overlapped highly, according to related research.

Sequencing was performed on thymocytes. The TCR was taken from a boy under two years old with a congenital heart defect. This chain links TRBV7-4 with TRBJ1-3; D is undetermined. As DNA, the CDR3 is TGTGCCAGCAGGGCCGGGAAGAGCTCTGGAAACACCATATATTTT. This translates into CASRAGKSSGNTIYF.